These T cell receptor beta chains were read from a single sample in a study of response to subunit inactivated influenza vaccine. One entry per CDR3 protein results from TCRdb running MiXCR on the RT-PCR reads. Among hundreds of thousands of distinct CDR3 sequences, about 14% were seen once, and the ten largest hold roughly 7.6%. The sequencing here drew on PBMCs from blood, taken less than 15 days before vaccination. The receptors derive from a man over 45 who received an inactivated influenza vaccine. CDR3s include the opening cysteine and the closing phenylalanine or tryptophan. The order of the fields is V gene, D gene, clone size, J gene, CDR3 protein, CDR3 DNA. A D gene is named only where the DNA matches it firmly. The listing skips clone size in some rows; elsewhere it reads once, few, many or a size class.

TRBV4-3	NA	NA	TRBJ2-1	CASSQDSGPWDEQFF	TGCGCCAGCAGCCAAGATTCGGGCCCGTGGGATGAGCAGTTCTTC
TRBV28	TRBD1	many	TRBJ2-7	CASRPQGARQQYF	TGTGCCAGCAGGCCACAGGGGGCGCGGCAGCAGTACTTC
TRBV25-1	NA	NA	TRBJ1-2	CASSDRYYGYTF	TGTGCCAGCAGTGACAGATACTATGGCTACACCTTC
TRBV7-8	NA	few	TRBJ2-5	CASSTRTEAKTQYF	TGTGCCAGCAGCACTCGGACAGAAGCGAAGACCCAGTACTTC
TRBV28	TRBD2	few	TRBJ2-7	CASRASGGAGQYF	TGTGCCAGCAGGGCTAGCGGGGGGGCCGGGCAGTACTTC
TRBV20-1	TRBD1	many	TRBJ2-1	CSARDYLKGGGEQFF	TGCAGTGCTAGAGATTACCTTAAAGGGGGCGGTGAGCAGTTCTTC
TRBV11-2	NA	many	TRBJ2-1	CASSLASGVNEQFF	TGTGCCAGCAGCTTAGCCTCAGGGGTTAATGAGCAGTTCTTC
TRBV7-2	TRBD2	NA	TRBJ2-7	CASSTARGAGGQYF	TGTGCCAGCAGCACCGCCCGGGGGGCGGGAGGGCAGTACTTC
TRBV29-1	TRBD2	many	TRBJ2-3	CSVGGGSFTDTQYF	TGCAGCGTCGGGGGGGGCAGCTTCACAGATACGCAGTATTTT
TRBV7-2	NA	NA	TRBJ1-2	CASSSGWGRGYGYTF	TGTGCCAGCAGCTCAGGGTGGGGGCGCGGCTATGGCTACACCTTC
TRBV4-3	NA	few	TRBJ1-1	CASSQESVNTEAFF	TGCGCCAGCAGCCAAGAGTCGGTGAACACTGAAGCTTTCTTT
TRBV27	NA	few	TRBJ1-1	CASSLSPWGSLAFF	TGTGCCAGCAGTTTATCACCGTGGGGATCCCTAGCTTTCTTT
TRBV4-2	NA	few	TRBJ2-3	CASSQGVLRGSRTQYF	TGTGCCAGCAGCCAGGGGGTTCTTCGGGGGTCAAGAACGCAGTATTTT
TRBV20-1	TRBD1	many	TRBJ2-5	CSASRGQETQYF	TGCAGTGCCAGCAGGGGGCAGGAGACCCAGTACTTC
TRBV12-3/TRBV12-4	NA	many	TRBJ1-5	CASGADNQPQHF	TGTGCCAGCGGCGCAGACAATCAGCCCCAGCATTTT
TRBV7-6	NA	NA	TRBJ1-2	CASSSGGDPSYGYTF	TGTGCCAGCAGTTCTGGGGGGGATCCCTCTTATGGCTACACCTTC
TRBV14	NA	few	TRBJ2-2	CASSPGARNTGELFF	TGTGCCAGCAGCCCTGGGGCAAGAAACACCGGGGAGCTGTTTTTT
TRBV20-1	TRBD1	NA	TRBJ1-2	CSARGRQGGNYGYTF	TGCAGTGCTAGAGGTCGACAGGGAGGGAACTATGGCTACACCTTC
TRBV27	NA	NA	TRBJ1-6	CASSSLQGVLGSPLHF	TGTGCCAGCAGTTCGTTACAGGGAGTTTTGGGTTCACCCCTCCACTTT
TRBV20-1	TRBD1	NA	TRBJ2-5	CSASERGPETQYF	TGCAGTGCTAGCGAAAGGGGGCCGGAGACCCAGTACTTC
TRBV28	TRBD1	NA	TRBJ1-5	CASRYSGTGGWNQPQHF	TGTGCCAGCAGGTACTCCGGGACAGGGGGTTGGAATCAGCCCCAGCATTTT
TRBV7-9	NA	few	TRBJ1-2	CASSESLRGWYGYTF	TGTGCCAGCAGTGAATCTTTGAGAGGGTGGTATGGCTACACCTTC
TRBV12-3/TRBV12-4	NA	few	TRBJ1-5	CASSVQGGQPQHF	TGTGCCAGCAGTGTACAGGGTGGTCAGCCCCAGCATTTT
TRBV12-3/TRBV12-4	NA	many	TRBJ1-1	CASSLEAGANTEAFF	TGTGCCAGCAGTTTAGAGGCAGGGGCGAACACTGAAGCTTTCTTT
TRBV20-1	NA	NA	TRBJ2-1	CSARGQLGDEQFF	TGCAGTGCTAGAGGCCAGCTTGGGGATGAGCAGTTCTTC
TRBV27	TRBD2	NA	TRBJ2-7	CASSRPGLAEYEQYF	TGTGCCAGCAGTCGCCCGGGACTAGCGGAATACGAGCAGTACTTC
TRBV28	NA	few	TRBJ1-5	CASSTGPGGNQPQHF	TGTGCCAGCAGTACGGGCCCGGGGGGCAATCAGCCCCAGCATTTT
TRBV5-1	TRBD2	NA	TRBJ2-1	CASSTGLPLYNEQFF	TGCGCCAGCAGCACGGGACTACCGTTGTACAATGAGCAGTTCTTC
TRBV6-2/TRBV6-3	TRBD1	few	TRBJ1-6	CASSRLDRDRPPLHF	TGTGCCAGCAGTCGCCTCGACAGGGATAGACCACCCCTCCACTTT
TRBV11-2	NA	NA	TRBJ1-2	CASSLGGWDYGYTF	TGTGCCAGCAGCTTAGGGGGGTGGGACTATGGCTACACCTTC
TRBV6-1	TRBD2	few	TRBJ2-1	CASSDNRYSGGKFF	TGTGCCAGCAGTGACAACCGCTATAGCGGGGGAAAGTTCTTC
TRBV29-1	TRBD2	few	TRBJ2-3	CSVDAGGPGDTQYF	TGCAGCGTTGATGCGGGAGGGCCCGGAGATACGCAGTATTTT
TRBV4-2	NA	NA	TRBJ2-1	CASSPTASPDCTMEQFF	TGTGCCAGCAGCCCCACAGCTAGCCCCGACTGCACAATGGAGCAGTTCTTC
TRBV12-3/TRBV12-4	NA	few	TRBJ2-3	CASADTLTDTQYF	TGTGCCAGCGCGGACACGCTAACAGATACGCAGTATTTT
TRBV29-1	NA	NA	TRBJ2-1	CSVERWADEQFF	TGCAGCGTTGAAAGGTGGGCGGATGAGCAGTTCTTC
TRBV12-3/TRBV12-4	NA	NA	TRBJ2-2	CASSLRGWNTGELFF	TGTGCCAGCAGTTTAAGGGGTTGGAACACCGGGGAGCTGTTTTTT
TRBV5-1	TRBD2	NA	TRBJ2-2	CASSLRAPGLGGTGELFF	TGCGCCAGCAGCTTGCGCGCCCCGGGACTAGGAGGCACCGGGGAGCTGTTTTTT
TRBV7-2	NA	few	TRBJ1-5	CASSLGGQRNQPQHF	TGTGCCAGCAGCTTAGGTGGACAGAGAAATCAGCCCCAGCATTTT
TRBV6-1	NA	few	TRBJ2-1	CASTQSSGYGRSHYNEQFF	TGTGCCAGCACCCAATCGTCGGGGTATGGGCGCTCCCACTACAATGAGCAGTTCTTC
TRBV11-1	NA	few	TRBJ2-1	CASSSTSGRGSSYNEQFF	TGTGCCAGCAGCTCAACCTCTGGCAGGGGAAGCTCCTACAATGAGCAGTTCTTC
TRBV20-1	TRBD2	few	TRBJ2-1	CSATTGTSGLNEQFF	TGCAGTGCTACCACCGGGACTAGCGGGCTCAATGAGCAGTTCTTC
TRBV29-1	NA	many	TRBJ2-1	CSVKQGYSYNEQFF	TGCAGCGTCAAACAGGGATATTCCTACAATGAGCAGTTCTTC
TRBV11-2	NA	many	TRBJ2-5	CASSNLRGQETQYF	TGTGCCAGCAGCAACCTGAGGGGGCAAGAGACCCAGTACTTC
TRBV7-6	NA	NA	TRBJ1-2	CASSLGRGSSLYGYTF	TGTGCCAGCAGCTTAGGGAGGGGCTCCTCTCTTTATGGCTACACCTTC
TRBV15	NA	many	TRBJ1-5	CATTPERGFNQPQHF	TGTGCCACCACCCCGGAACGGGGGTTCAATCAGCCCCAGCATTTT
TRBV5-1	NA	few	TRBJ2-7	CASSLGFADEQYF	TGCGCCAGCAGCTTAGGTTTTGCAGACGAGCAGTACTTC
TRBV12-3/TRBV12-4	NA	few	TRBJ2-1	CASSLVWDYNEQFF	TGTGCCAGCAGTCTCGTTTGGGATTACAATGAGCAGTTCTTC